These 19 T cell receptor beta chains share one sample of origin, sequenced in a study of blood T cell repertoires in COVID-19. Only in-frame clones appear in the TCRdb table, and some are missing; sequencing was by immunoSEQ multiplex PCR. The sample includes approximately 290,000 clones, 70% to 90% of them seen just once. Sequenced: peripheral blood. The receptors derive from a human donor with COVID-19, enrolled during active disease. The donor label of this sample is uncertain.

The chain carries TRBV9 and TRBJ2-1; TRBD1 matches at 8 bases. CDR1 and CDR2 from the germline V gene are SGDLS and YYNGEE. The V and J ends lost 1 base and 6 bases, in that order; junction bases with no gene match: 9. This CDR3 has 16 residues. CDR3 nucleotides: TGTGCCAGCAGCGTAATTCCAGGGGGCGCGGGCAATGAGCAGTTCTTC. Translated, it gives CASSVIPGGAGNEQFF.

The CDR3 coding sequence is TGTGCCAGCAGCGTAGAGACAGTTACAAACTCTGGAAACACCATATATTTT. Its protein product is CASSVETVTNSGNTIYF. V usage is TRBV9 and J usage is TRBJ1-3, with TRBD1 as a possible D gene (5 bases). Germline V CDR1 and CDR2: SGDLS, YYNGEE. The CDR3 contains 17 residues. V shed 0 bases and J shed 0 bases, with 13 bases lying between them.

This clone was seen more than once but under ten times. The genes are TRBV6-5 and TRBJ2-1; D is perhaps TRBD1 (6 bases). The germline CDR1 and CDR2 sequences are MNHEY and SVGAGI. The V and J ends lost 8 bases and 6 bases respectively, with 8 bases between them. This CDR3 comprises 11 residues. CDR3 DNA sequence: TGTGCCAGCCAAGGGGGCAATGAGCAGTTCTTC. Protein product: CASQGGNEQFF.

CDR3 sequence reads: CASSFRGPQTGYTF. As DNA, the CDR3 is TGTGCCAGCAGCTTCAGGGGGCCCCAGACTGGCTACACCTTC. This chain joins TRBV5-5 and TRBJ1-2, with TRBD1 identical over 8 bases. V trimming: 2 bases; J trimming: 7 bases; junction bases outside the gene matches: 7. The CDR3 spans 14 residues. The germline CDR1 and CDR2 sequences are SGHKS and YYEKEE (reference sequence).

CDR3 sequence: CASSTGQGKDEKLFF. In nucleotides, the CDR3 is TGTGCCAGCAGCACCGGACAGGGGAAGGACGAAAAACTGTTTTTT. The chain carries TRBV5-5 and TRBJ1-4; TRBD1 matches 9 bases. The CDR3 runs 15 residues. V gave up 4 bases and J gave up 8 bases; unmatched junction bases: 9. CDR1 and CDR2 from the germline V gene are SGHKS and YYEKEE (reference sequence).

CDR3 region: CASSPIARYSGNTIYF. The CDR3 region has the DNA TGTGCCAGCAGCCCCATAGCCCGATACTCTGGAAACACCATATATTTT. This chain joins TRBV7-6 and TRBJ1-3; D is ambiguous. The CDR3 is 16 amino acids. Germline loops: CDR1 SGHVS, CDR2 FNYEAQ. The V end was cut by 5 bases, the J end by 0 bases, with 14 bases between.

This chain links TRBV9 with TRBJ2-7; D uncertain. The CDR3 contains 13 residues. Trimming pared 1 base from V and 5 bases from J, leaving 10 bases between. Per germline, CDR1 SGDLS and CDR2 YYNGEE. CDR3 amino acids: CASSVQADHEQYF. The CDR3, as DNA: TGTGCCAGCAGCGTACAGGCTGACCACGAGCAGTACTTC.

This clone has a handful of counts. V and J are TRBV24-1 and TRBJ2-3; D call uncertain. The CDR3 has 14 residues. V shed 2 bases and J shed 3 bases, with 8 bases lying between them. Germline V gives CDR1 KGHDR, CDR2 SFDVKD. In DNA, the CDR3 is TGTGCCACCAGTGATTCCCGAGTTACAGATACGCAGTATTTT. Protein sequence: CATSDSRVTDTQYF.

The chain recombines TRBV15 with TRBJ1-1, with D hard to call. The V end was cut by 1 base, the J end by 5 bases, with 5 bases between. The CDR3 sequence is 12 residues long. Germline V lookup: CDR1 LNHNV, CDR2 YYDKDF (reference sequence). The CDR3 loop reads CATSRGETEAFF. In DNA, the CDR3 is TGTGCCACCAGCAGAGGGGAGACTGAAGCTTTCTTT.

The rearrangement links TRBV12-3 or TRBV12-4 to TRBJ1-2, with TRBD1 as a possible D gene (5 bases). The CDR3 loop spans 13 amino acids. Between the trimmed V and J ends, which lost 6 bases and 3 bases, there was a span of 11 bases. CDR3 sequence: CASSRDRYYGYTF. The CDR3, as DNA: TGTGCCAGCAGCCGCGACAGATACTATGGCTACACCTTC.

The J gene is TRBJ1-4, the V gene TRBV5-1; D is undetermined. Trimming pared 0 bases from V and 8 bases from J, leaving 11 bases between. Looked up from germline, CDR1 is SGHRS and CDR2 is YFSETQ. The CDR3 spans 14 residues. CDR3 sequence: CASSLGLLEEKLFF. CDR3 sequence (DNA): TGCGCCAGCAGCTTGGGGTTACTCGAGGAAAAACTGTTTTTT.

In this sample, this clone turned up once. The gene calls are TRBV28 and TRBJ2-1; 8 bases align to TRBD2. This CDR3 contains 17 residues. Germline V gene lookup returns CDR1 MDHEN and CDR2 SYDVKM. V gave up 6 bases and J gave up 1 base; unmatched junction bases: 11. DNA for the CDR3: TGTGCCAGCAGCCCCCCGGGAGCGGGAGTATCCTACAATGAGCAGTTCTTC. Translating it yields CASSPPGAGVSYNEQFF.

There are a few counts of this clone. The chain's CDR3 is CASSISFGGSYNEQFF. CDR3 in DNA: TGTGCCAGTAGTATATCATTCGGGGGGTCCTACAATGAGCAGTTCTTC. This chain connects TRBV19 to TRBJ2-1; TRBD2 matches 7 bases. Trimming removed 2 bases from V and 1 base from J; junction bases left unmatched: 5. The germline V gene has CDR1 LNHDA and CDR2 SQIVND (reference sequence). This CDR3 has 16 residues.

The V and J genes are TRBV5-6 and TRBJ2-7; a possible D gene is TRBD2 (7 bases). The germline V gene encodes CDR1 SGHDT and CDR2 YYEEEE. Trimming shortened V by 5 bases and J by 6 bases, and 18 bases separated the two germline ends. This CDR3 region has 14 residues. CDR3 in amino acids: CASRPGLGGREQYF. CDR3 nucleotides: TGTGCCAGCAGACCCGGTTTGGGGGGGCGCGAGCAGTACTTC.

This chain connects TRBV11-3 to TRBJ2-1; 8 nucleotides line up with TRBD2. Germline V lookup: CDR1 SGHNT, CDR2 YENEEA. With 3 bases clipped from V and 8 bases from J, the junction kept 12 bases outside the gene matches. This CDR3 has 16 amino acids. The DNA of the CDR3 is TGTGCCAGCAGCTTGGTTACTAGCGGCCCTTTGGATGAGCAGTTCTTC. It is translated as CASSLVTSGPLDEQFF. Variable domain in full (rest from reference TRBV11-3 and TRBJ2-1): EAGVVQSPRYKIIEKKQPVAFWCNPISGHNTLYWYLQNLGQGPELLIRYENEEAVDDSQLPKDRFSAERLKGVDSTLKIQPAELGDSAVYLCASSLVTSGPLDEQFFGPGTRLTVL.

The chain recombines TRBV19 with TRBJ1-5; 11 bases match TRBD1. V gave up 0 bases and J gave up 7 bases; unmatched junction bases: 2. CDR1 is LNHDA, CDR2 SQIVND, per germline (reference sequence). This CDR3 spans 15 amino acids. The CDR3 protein is CASSIEGTGGQPQHF. As DNA, the CDR3 is TGTGCCAGTAGTATAGAGGGGACAGGGGGACAGCCCCAGCATTTT.

The chain combines TRBV7-8 with TRBJ1-3, with 7 bases that match TRBD1. Germline-derived CDR1 and CDR2 are SGHVS and FQNEAQ. Trimming took 1 base from V and 6 from J; bases not matched to a gene: 9. The CDR3 is made up of 16 amino acids. CDR3 in amino acids: CASSLGRYRGENTIYF. The CDR3 nucleotides are TGTGCCAGCAGCTTAGGAAGATACAGGGGTGAAAACACCATATATTTT.

The chain couples TRBV13 to TRBJ2-2; D remains ambiguous. The CDR3 loop spans 12 amino acids. V lost 8 bases and J 4 bases, leaving 8 bases between the germline ends. Germline V gene sequence: CDR1 PRHDT, CDR2 FYEKMQ (reference sequence). The CDR3 region has the DNA TGTGCCAGCTGGGCATCCACCGGGGAGCTGTTTTTT. Translation: CASWASTGELFF.

This chain links TRBV6-5 with TRBJ2-7, with 9 bases identical to TRBD1. The CDR3 totals 14 residues. The V gene end was trimmed by 3 bases and the J gene end by 5 bases; junction bases not matched to a gene: 5. Per germline, CDR1 MNHEY and CDR2 SVGAGI. The CDR3 loop reads CASSYRTGEDEQYF. The CDR3 DNA reads as TGTGCCAGCAGTTATCGGACAGGGGAGGACGAGCAGTACTTC.